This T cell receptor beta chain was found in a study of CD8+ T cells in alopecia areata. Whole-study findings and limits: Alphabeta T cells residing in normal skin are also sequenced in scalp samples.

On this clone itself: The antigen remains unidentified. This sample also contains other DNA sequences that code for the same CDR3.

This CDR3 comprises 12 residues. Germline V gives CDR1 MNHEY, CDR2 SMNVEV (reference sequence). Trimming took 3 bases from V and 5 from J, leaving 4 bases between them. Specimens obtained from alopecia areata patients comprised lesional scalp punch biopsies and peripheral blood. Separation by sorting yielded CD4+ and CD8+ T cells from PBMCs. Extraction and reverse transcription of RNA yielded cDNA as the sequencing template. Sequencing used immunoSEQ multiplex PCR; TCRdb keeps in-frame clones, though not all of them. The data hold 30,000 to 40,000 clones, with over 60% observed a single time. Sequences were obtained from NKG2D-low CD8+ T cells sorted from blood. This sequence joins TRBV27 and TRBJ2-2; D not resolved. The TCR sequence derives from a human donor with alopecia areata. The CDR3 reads CASSLGTGELFF. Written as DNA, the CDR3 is TGTGCCAGCAGTTTGGGTACCGGGGAGCTGTTTTTT.